This TCR beta chain was identified during a study of Ad26.COV2.S vaccination and SARS-CoV-2 variants. Using immunoSEQ multiplex PCR, the repertoire was profiled, and TCRdb retains in-frame clones only, with some absent. The table lists fewer than 400,000 clones, approximately 86% of them singletons, with roughly 3.5% in the top ten. Treatment indicated: some 20 received Ad26.COV2.S at low or high dose, single or two shots; roughly 5 received placebo; per-sample allocation not given. Each sample was drawn 63 days after the first injection (of vaccine or placebo). The CDR3 contains 15 residues. Trimming took off 1 base at V and 5 bases at J, with 12 bases between the two ends. Germline values: CDR1 LGHNA, CDR2 YSLEER.

This clonotype originated in a person between 18 and 65 years old who received the Ad26.COV2.S COVID-19 vaccine or a placebo. The gene calls are TRBV4-3 and TRBJ2-1, with a weak D call TRBD2 (5 bases). Sequenced material: peripheral blood, taken in a trial of Ad26.COV2.S vaccine versus placebo. CDR3 region: CASSQGGYLDNEQFF. Written as DNA, the CDR3 is TGCGCCAGCAGCCAAGGAGGGTATCTTGACAATGAGCAGTTCTTC.